This is a list of T cell receptor beta chains from one sample in a study of blood T cell repertoires in COVID-19. TCRdb's copy holds only in-frame clones and misses some; the assay was immunoSEQ multiplex PCR. Of tens of thousands of clones listed, roughly 80% are singletons. The sequencing input was peripheral blood. These receptors were taken from a human donor in a cohort sampled during active COVID-19. CDR3s include the opening cysteine and the closing phenylalanine or tryptophan. The D gene is left open where the match is weak. The size field is filled for only some rows; it gives once, few, many or a size class.

J	V	D	size	CDR3	DNA
TRBJ2-7	TRBV7-2	NA	once	CASSFGPYEQYF	TGTGCCAGCAGCTTTGGGCCCTACGAGCAGTACTTC
TRBJ1-2	TRBV12-3/TRBV12-4	NA	NA	CASSFEVNYGYTF	TGTGCCAGCAGTTTTGAGGTTAACTATGGCTACACCTTC
TRBJ1-2	TRBV6-5	NA	NA	CASSYQGNYGYTF	TGTGCCAGCAGTTATCAGGGAAACTATGGCTACACCTTC
TRBJ2-3	TRBV7-8	NA	NA	CASSLVAEFGTDTQYF	TGTGCCAGCAGCTTAGTAGCTGAGTTTGGGACAGATACGCAGTATTTT
TRBJ1-6	TRBV5-1	NA	NA	CASSFGGENSPLHF	TGCGCCAGCAGCTTCGGGGGGGAGAATTCACCCCTCCACTTT
TRBJ2-1	TRBV11-2	TRBD2	NA	CASRASGLADNEQFF	TGTGCCAGCAGAGCCTCGGGACTAGCGGACAATGAGCAGTTCTTC
TRBJ2-1	TRBV7-2	NA	NA	CASSLGGVGYNEQFF	TGTGCCAGCAGCTTAGGGGGAGTGGGGTACAATGAGCAGTTCTTC
TRBJ2-7	TRBV4-1	NA	NA	CASSQEPGTSSYEQYF	TGCGCCAGCAGCCAAGAACCCGGGACTTCTTCCTACGAGCAGTACTTC
TRBJ1-2	TRBV5-1	NA	NA	CASRLNTGSNYGYTF	TGCGCCAGCCGACTTAACACAGGGAGTAACTATGGCTACACCTTC
TRBJ2-5	TRBV28	NA	NA	CASSPFGSQETQYF	TGTGCCAGCAGTCCGTTCGGTAGTCAAGAGACCCAGTACTTC
TRBJ1-1	TRBV10-2	NA	NA	CASSEFGSVTGNTEAFF	TGCGCCAGCAGTGAATTTGGTTCCGTGACAGGGAACACTGAAGCTTTCTTT
TRBJ2-3	TRBV28	TRBD2	once	CASSLLDGTSVNTDTQYF	TGTGCCAGCAGTTTATTGGACGGGACTAGCGTCAATACAGATACGCAGTATTTT
TRBJ2-2	TRBV14	TRBD1	NA	CASSLAGTGYFNTGELFF	TGTGCCAGCAGCCTCGCCGGGACAGGCTACTTCAACACCGGGGAGCTGTTTTTT
TRBJ2-1	TRBV2	TRBD2	NA	CASSLAGGEPYNEQFF	TGTGCCAGCAGCCTAGCGGGCGGAGAGCCCTACAATGAGCAGTTCTTC
TRBJ1-4	TRBV30	NA	NA	CAWSGGRWRVTTNEKLFF	TGTGCCTGGAGCGGTGGGCGGTGGAGGGTGACGACTAATGAAAAACTGTTTTTT